The rows below give T cell receptor beta chains drawn from one sample of a study of blood T cell repertoires in COVID-19. TCRdb's copy holds only in-frame clones and misses some; the assay was immunoSEQ multiplex PCR. The sample records around 200,000 clones, 75% to 90% being singletons. The sample taken for sequencing was peripheral blood. The origin of the receptors is a human donor with active or convalescent COVID-19. The donor label of this sample is uncertain. The CDR3 runs from the conserved cysteine through the conserved F or W. A D gene is named only where the DNA matches it firmly. Clone size is given for some rows only: seen once, a few or many times, or a class if the clone is expanded.

abundance,d_gene,v_gene,j_gene,CDR3aa,CDR3nt
NA,TRBD1,TRBV5-4,TRBJ1-6,CASSLGGQGRISPLHF,TGTGCCAGCAGCTTGGGGGGACAGGGGAGAATTTCACCCCTCCACTTT
NA,TRBD2,TRBV7-3,TRBJ2-1,CASSLTAGGYNEQFF,TGTGCCAGCAGCTTGACAGCGGGAGGGTATAATGAGCAGTTCTTC
NA,NA,TRBV7-3,TRBJ2-1,CASSLDIYNEQFF,TGTGCCAGCAGCTTGGACATTTACAATGAGCAGTTCTTC
NA,NA,TRBV6-5,TRBJ1-5,CASMRGGIGNQPQHF,TGTGCCAGCATGAGGGGGGGGATCGGCAATCAGCCCCAGCATTTT
NA,TRBD2,TRBV18,TRBJ2-7,CASSPGLAGGEQYF,TGTGCCAGCTCCCCCGGTCTAGCGGGGGGGGAACAGTACTTC
NA,NA,TRBV24-1,TRBJ2-7,CATSDFLLETSCSYEQYF,TGTGCCACCAGTGATTTCCTTTTAGAGACTAGTTGTTCCTACGAGCAGTACTTC
NA,TRBD2,TRBV27,TRBJ2-7,CASSNQRLAVPVLYF,TGTGCCAGTTCAAACCAAAGACTAGCGGTTCCGGTCTTGTACTTC
NA,TRBD2,TRBV7-6,TRBJ2-3,CASSSRWTSGESRDTQYF,TGTGCCAGCAGCTCCCGGTGGACTAGCGGGGAGAGTCGAGATACGCAGTATTTT
NA,TRBD2,TRBV5-4,TRBJ2-5,CASSPRGAIQETQYF,TGTGCCAGCAGCCCGCGGGGGGCGATACAAGAGACCCAGTACTTC
NA,TRBD2,TRBV7-2,TRBJ2-1,CASSRGRGGWMGNEQFF,TGTGCCAGCAGCCGTGGACGGGGGGGCTGGATGGGGAATGAGCAGTTCTTC
once,NA,TRBV28,TRBJ2-5,CASSLTVGPGHRIYF,TGTGCCAGCAGTTTAACTGTTGGGCCGGGACACCGGATTTACTTC
NA,TRBD1,TRBV3-1/TRBV3-2,TRBJ1-5,CASSLYTGGGQPQHF,TGTGCCAGCAGCCTCTATACAGGGGGTGGTCAGCCCCAGCATTTT
NA,NA,TRBV21-1,TRBJ1-2,CASSKGGRQGAVSGNYGYTF,TGTGCCAGCAGCAAAGGGGGAAGACAGGGGGCAGTTTCAGGGAACTATGGCTACACCTTC
NA,NA,TRBV7-9,TRBJ2-7,CASSPGLRNYEQYF,TGTGCCAGCAGCCCAGGGTTAAGAAACTACGAGCAGTACTTC
NA,TRBD1,TRBV27,TRBJ1-1,CASSRWTGEAFF,TGTGCCAGCAGCCGGTGGACAGGAGAAGCTTTCTTT
NA,NA,TRBV7-2,TRBJ1-2,CASSLERGYRGYTF,TGTGCCAGCAGCTTAGAAAGGGGATATAGAGGCTACACCTTC
NA,TRBD2,TRBV6-2/TRBV6-3,TRBJ2-3,CASSATLAGGGENTQYF,TGTGCCAGCAGTGCGACCCTAGCGGGCGGTGGGGAAAATACGCAGTATTTT